This TCR beta chain was recovered during a study of Graves' ophthalmopathy and Graves' hyperthyroidism (dated by TCRdb to the late 2010s). Some background on the complete study: Peripheral blood was collected at initial diagnosis, before any treatment. The study used TCR beta repertoire signatures to distinguish Graves' ophthalmopathy from Graves' hyperthyroidism and to predict progression to ophthalmopathy. In total, some 130 blood samples were TCR-sequenced: 43 ophthalmopathy, under 85 hyperthyroidism and some 17 hyperthyroidism-to-ophthalmopathy patients. A discovery set of more than 90 patients (43 ophthalmopathy, 55 to 60 stable hyperthyroidism) was enrolled to explore V-J signatures distinguishing ophthalmopathy from hyperthyroidism. For independent validation, a separate cohort was made up of roughly 19 hyperthyroidism patients plus 17 patients who later progressed from hyperthyroidism to ophthalmopathy. T-cell repertoires of thyroid tissue and blood were compared in six or seven hyperthyroidism patients. Once sampling was done, hyperthyroidism patients were given methimazole at a starting dose of 30 mg daily, while ophthalmopathy patients were given high-dose intravenous methylprednisolone.

General findings and caveats noted by the study authors: Among expanded thyroid clonotypes with frequency above 0.001, most also showed up in blood, which suggests that blood repertoires may reflect the thyroid immune response. In validation, the model predicted ophthalmopathy progression with more than 55% sensitivity and 72% to 80% specificity; around twelve predicted patients were CT-confirmed with GO in a median of around 6.5 months. In cross-validation, the 13-signature model distinguished ophthalmopathy from stable hyperthyroidism with approximately 88% sensitivity and around 81% specificity, and in the test set the corresponding values were roughly 80% and 76%. Sample size was not statistically predetermined, and group allocation was not concealed from the investigators.

The CDR3 sequence holds 17 residues, the cysteine and phenylalanine included. Only the CDR3 DNA stays, 51 bases, in frame from base 1. The germline V gene gives CDR1 as SGDLS and CDR2 as YYNGEE. The germline V end is reduced by 5 bases and the J end by 3 bases; junction bases left unmatched: 11. Concerning this clonotype itself: Its antigen remains unidentified. No quality values exist for individual bases; no much larger clone is one base distant.

Ophthalmopathy patients were characterized by moderately to severely active disease, a Clinical Activity Score of at least 3, a NOSPECS grade of at least 4, and a disease duration under 3 months. Patients with other autoimmune diseases, uncontrolled infections, pregnancy or lactation were excluded. Clinical symptoms, serum thyroxine, TRAb, thyroid ultrasound and orbital computed tomography were used for diagnosis. PBMCs were isolated from about 10 ml of fresh peripheral blood by Ficoll-Paque density gradient centrifugation. Trizol reagent was used to extract the total RNA, and its quality was then checked on an Agilent 2100 Bioanalyzer. TCR beta CDR3 regions were amplified from RNA transcripts for repertoire sequencing. The first round of RT-PCR was done with HTBI primers and the Qiagen OneStep RT-PCR kit, and was followed by a second round of multiplex PCR, then size selection and purification. The libraries underwent paired-end sequencing with 100 bp reads on an Illumina HiSeq2000. The paper's processing steps were these. SOAPnuke was used for read processing, and reads with adapters, uncalled bases, a mean Phred below 15, or no exact constant-primer or identifier match were discarded. High-quality paired reads were merged with COPE v1.2.5. Each unique nucleotide sequence was treated as a clonotype, and MiTCR v1.1 was used to align the clonotypes to the IMGT TRB V, D and J references. The analysis was limited to V-J combinations with a frequency above 0.0001, which together covered 99% to 99.2% of the repertoires. A TCR clonal expansion and chaos score per V-J combination was defined as the ratio of F50 clonal expansion to chaos observed in the TCRdist matrix. Welch's t-statistics and random forest were used to narrow the features down to 13 V-J combinations, which were then fed into a naive Bayes classifier. Thyroid-blood repertoire similarity was quantified with the Morisita-Horn index. TCRdb redid the processing of the public reads, applying fastp at Q25 and MiXCR, and retained in-frame beta chains. Entries that share a CDR3 protein sequence are merged under the most common genes and DNA. TCRdb's processing, not the authors', yielded these V and J calls. The sample contains over 650,000 distinct CDR3 sequences, roughly two fifths of them found a single time. The ten largest clones add up to more than 3% of the sample.

The TCR was taken from an adult man with Graves' ophthalmopathy. Sequencing was done on a sample of peripheral blood. The sequence is built from TRBV9 and TRBJ2-7, and 13 junctional nucleotides match TRBD2. The DNA sequence is TGTGCCAGCAGTGAAACTAGCGGGAGGGCCAACCTCTACGAGCAGTACTTC. This translates into CASSETSGRANLYEQYF.